These T cell receptor beta chains were read from a single sample in a study of regulatory T cells in long-lasting Graves disease. From the multiplex PCR reads, TCRdb called clonotypes with MiXCR, one entry per CDR3 protein. The sample has about 430,000 distinct CDR3 sequences, over 12% seen once; the top ten hold over 7.5%. These data were also filed under a second study, of T cells in Graves' hyperthyroidism and ophthalmopathy.

The sample was peripheral blood mononuclear cells (PBMCs), taken at new diagnosis, from a patient treated with antithyroid drugs. These receptors all come from a woman between 35 and 50 years old with Graves disease. Each CDR3 is given with its conserved first and last residue. The D gene is left open where the match is weak. Size values are once, few and many counts, or a class for expanded clones, and some rows have none.

v_gene	j_gene	d_gene	abundance	CDR3nt	CDR3aa
TRBV20-1	TRBJ2-1	TRBD2	many	TGCAGTGCTAGGTCGACTAGCGGCAGAGATGAGCAGTTCTTC	CSARSTSGRDEQFF
TRBV28	TRBJ2-7	TRBD1	-	TGTGCCAGCAGTCAGGACAGGGGGCACGAAGACGAGCAGTACTTC	CASSQDRGHEDEQYF
TRBV6-2/TRBV6-3	TRBJ1-3	-	-	TGTGCCAGCAGTTACGGAGGGGAGAGTGAAACTGGAAACACCATATATTTT	CASSYGGESETGNTIYF
TRBV12-3/TRBV12-4	TRBJ1-4	TRBD1	few	TGTGCCAGCAGGGGGGACAGGGACTATGAAAAACTGTTTTTT	CASRGDRDYEKLFF
TRBV29-1	TRBJ2-1	-	many	TGCAGCGTTGACCAGGGGAGGGGGTCCTACAATGAGCAGTTCTTC	CSVDQGRGSYNEQFF
TRBV2	TRBJ2-1	-	many	TGTGCCAGCTTGGGGACACTTTACAATGAGCAGTTCTTC	CASLGTLYNEQFF
TRBV12-3/TRBV12-4	TRBJ1-1	-	many	TGTGCCAGCCTCAGCGGGGTACGGACTGAAGCTTTCTTT	CASLSGVRTEAFF
TRBV28	TRBJ2-1	TRBD2	many	TGTGCCAGCAGTTTAAGTGGCGGGAGAAGGAACAATGAGCAGTTCTTC	CASSLSGGRRNNEQFF
TRBV2	TRBJ2-3	-	many	TGTGCCAGCAGGGTGGCAGGGGCAGATACGCAGTATTTT	CASRVAGADTQYF
TRBV30	TRBJ2-7	TRBD2	-	TGTGCCTGGAGTGTAGCTAGCGGGAGAATAATGGAGCAGTACTTC	CAWSVASGRIMEQYF
TRBV28	TRBJ2-5	-	many	TGTGCCAGCAGTTTTTCTAGCGCACTGCAAGAGACCCAGTACTTC	CASSFSSALQETQYF
TRBV7-9	TRBJ1-5	-	few	TGTGCCAGCAGCTTATCAGGGCCTCAGCCCCAGCATTTT	CASSLSGPQPQHF
TRBV2	TRBJ2-7	-	-	TGTGCCCTCGAAGGTAGCGAGGGGGGGTACGAGCAGTACTTC	CALEGSEGGYEQYF
TRBV15	TRBJ2-7	-	-	TGTGCCACCAGCAGAGATCCAACAGCCTACGAGCAGTACTTC	CATSRDPTAYEQYF
TRBV12-3/TRBV12-4	TRBJ1-4	-	-	TGTGCCAGCAGACAGGGTACGGGAAAACTGTTTTTT	CASRQGTGKLFF
TRBV20-1	TRBJ2-1	TRBD2	many	TGCAGTGCTAGAGATTCGGGAGGTGTAAATGAGCAGTTCTTC	CSARDSGGVNEQFF
TRBV6-5	TRBJ2-1	TRBD2	many	TGTGCCAGCAGTTACAGCTCTAGCGGGGCGAATGAGCAGTTCTTC	CASSYSSSGANEQFF
TRBV12-3/TRBV12-4	TRBJ1-1	-	many	TGTGCCAGCGCCCCAGTCGGTACTCCTGGGGGGGGGCAGGACACTGAAGCTTTCTTT	CASAPVGTPGGGQDTEAFF
TRBV25-1	TRBJ2-3	TRBD2	many	TGTGCCAGCAGTGAATGGGGGGGTGCGGGGTTCACAGATACGCAGTATTTT	CASSEWGGAGFTDTQYF
TRBV20-1	TRBJ2-2	TRBD1	many	TGCAGTGCTAGTAGACTACAGGGGAAGGGCGGGGAGCTGTTTTTT	CSASRLQGKGGELFF
TRBV27	TRBJ2-3	-	-	TGTGCCAGCAGTTCACTCACTCCTAGCACAGATACGCAGTATTTT	CASSSLTPSTDTQYF
TRBV30	TRBJ1-1	TRBD1	few	TGTGCCTGGAGTGTAATCGACAGGGGCGTCACTGAAGCTTTCTTT	CAWSVIDRGVTEAFF
TRBV5-1	TRBJ1-2	-	once	TGCGCCAGCAGCATCGGGACTGACAATGGCTACACCTTC	CASSIGTDNGYTF
TRBV7-9	TRBJ2-6	TRBD2	many	TGTGCCAGCAGGGGGGGGTCTGGGGCCAACGTCCTGACTTTC	CASRGGSGANVLTF
TRBV7-4	TRBJ1-5	TRBD1	many	TGTGCCAGCAGCTTAAGGGACAGGGTGGCGAGCAATCAGCCCCAGCATTTT	CASSLRDRVASNQPQHF
TRBV11-2	TRBJ2-1	-	-	TGTGCCAGCAGCATTACCGGGACTTCCTACAATGAGCAGTTCTTC	CASSITGTSYNEQFF
TRBV19	TRBJ2-4	-	many	TGTGCCAGTAGTCCACGTGGGGCAAAACTAGCCAAAAACATTCAGTACTTC	CASSPRGAKLAKNIQYF
TRBV11-3	TRBJ1-1	-	many	TGTGCCAGCAGCTTATCGGCCGCGGCTCGGGTACCCACTGAAGCTTTCTTT	CASSLSAAARVPTEAFF
TRBV11-1	TRBJ2-3	-	many	TGTGCCAGCAGCTTAGCTGCCGGTAGGGATAGCACAGATACGCAGTATTTT	CASSLAAGRDSTDTQYF
TRBV28	TRBJ2-3	-	many	TGTGCCAGCAGCCGTAGAAGCGGGCGAGACACAGATACGCAGTATTTT	CASSRRSGRDTDTQYF
TRBV5-6	TRBJ2-3	TRBD2	many	TGTGCCAGCAGCGCTAGCGGGAGGCCAAGCACAGATACGCAGTATTTT	CASSASGRPSTDTQYF